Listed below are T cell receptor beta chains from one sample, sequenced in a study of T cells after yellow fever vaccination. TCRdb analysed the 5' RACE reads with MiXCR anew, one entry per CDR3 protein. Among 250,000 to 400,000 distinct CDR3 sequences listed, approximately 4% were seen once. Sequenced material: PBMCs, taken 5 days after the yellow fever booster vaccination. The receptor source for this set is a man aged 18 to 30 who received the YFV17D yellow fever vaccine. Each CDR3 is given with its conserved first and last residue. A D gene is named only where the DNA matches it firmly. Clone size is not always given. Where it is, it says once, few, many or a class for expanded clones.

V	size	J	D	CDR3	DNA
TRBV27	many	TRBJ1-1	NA	CASSSSYGAAFF	TGTGCCAGCAGTTCGTCCTACGGTGCGGCTTTCTTT
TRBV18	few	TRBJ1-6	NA	CASSETDRSSYNSPLHF	TGTGCCAGCTCGGAGACAGACCGAAGCTCCTATAATTCACCCCTCCACTTT
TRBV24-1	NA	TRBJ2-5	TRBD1	CATSRQGQETQYF	TGTGCCACCAGCCGACAGGGGCAAGAGACCCAGTACTTC
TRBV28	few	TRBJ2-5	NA	CASSRQGLYQETQYF	TGTGCCAGCAGTAGACAGGGACTGTACCAAGAGACCCAGTACTTC
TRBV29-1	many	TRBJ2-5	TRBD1	CSVEVRGLGETQYF	TGCAGCGTTGAAGTAAGGGGGCTGGGGGAGACCCAGTACTTC
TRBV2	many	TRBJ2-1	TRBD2	CASSPGTSRYNEQFF	TGTGCCAGCAGTCCCGGGACTAGCCGTTACAATGAGCAGTTCTTC
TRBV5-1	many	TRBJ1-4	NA	CASSWDGGVSEKLFF	TGCGCCAGCAGCTGGGATGGGGGAGTAAGTGAAAAACTGTTTTTT
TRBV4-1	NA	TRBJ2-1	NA	CASSQEDLRGNFYNEQFF	TGCGCCAGCAGCCAGGAAGATCTCCGGGGGAATTTCTACAATGAGCAGTTCTTC
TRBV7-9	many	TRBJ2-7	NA	CASSSGRSLEQYF	TGTGCCAGCAGCTCGGGACGGAGCCTTGAGCAGTACTTC
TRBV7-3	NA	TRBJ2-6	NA	CASSLATTGANVLTF	TGTGCCAGCAGCTTAGCCACAACTGGGGCCAACGTCCTGACTTTC
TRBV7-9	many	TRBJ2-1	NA	CASSVVESSYNEQFF	TGTGCCAGCAGTGTGGTGGAAAGCTCCTACAATGAGCAGTTCTTC
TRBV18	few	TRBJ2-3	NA	CASSPPSGGGRTDTQYF	TGTGCCAGCTCACCACCGAGCGGAGGGGGGCGGACAGATACGCAGTATTTT
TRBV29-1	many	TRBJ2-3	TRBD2	CSVEAGRGSTDTQYF	TGCAGCGTTGAGGCGGGGAGGGGTAGCACAGATACGCAGTATTTT
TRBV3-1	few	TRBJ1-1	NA	CASSQELGVGDTEAFF	TGTGCCAGCAGCCAAGAATTGGGGGTTGGGGACACTGAAGCTTTCTTT
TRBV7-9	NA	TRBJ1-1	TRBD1	CASADRDNEAFF	TGTGCCAGCGCAGACAGGGACAATGAAGCTTTCTTT
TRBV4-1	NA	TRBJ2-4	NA	CASSQVGAKNIQYF	TGCGCCAGCAGCCAAGTAGGGGCCAAAAACATTCAGTACTTC
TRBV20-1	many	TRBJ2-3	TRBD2	CSARLAGGTDTQYF	TGCAGTGCTAGGCTAGCGGGGGGCACAGATACGCAGTATTTT
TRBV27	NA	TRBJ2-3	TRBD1	CASSLEGGPPTDTQYF	TGTGCCAGCAGTTTAGAAGGGGGCCCACCCACAGATACGCAGTATTTT
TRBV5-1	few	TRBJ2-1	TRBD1	CASTPGQGLSSYNEQFF	TGCGCCAGCACCCCGGGACAGGGACTGAGCTCCTACAATGAGCAGTTCTTC
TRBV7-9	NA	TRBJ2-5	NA	CASSLEARETQYF	TGTGCCAGCAGCTTAGAGGCTAGAGAGACCCAGTACTTC
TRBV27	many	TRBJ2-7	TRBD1	CASAPGQVYEQYF	TGTGCCAGTGCGCCGGGACAGGTGTACGAGCAGTACTTC
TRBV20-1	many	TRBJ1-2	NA	CSARQMWDFYGYTF	TGCAGTGCTAGACAAATGTGGGACTTCTATGGCTACACCTTC
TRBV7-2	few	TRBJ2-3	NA	CASSAGYTDTQYF	TGTGCCAGCAGCGCGGGCTACACAGATACGCAGTATTTT
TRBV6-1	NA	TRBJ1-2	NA	CASSDGGGYTF	TGTGCCAGCAGTGACGGGGGCGGCTACACCTTC
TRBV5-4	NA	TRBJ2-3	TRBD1	CASSPPGQGIKTDTQYF	TGTGCCAGCAGCCCACCGGGACAGGGTATTAAGACAGATACGCAGTATTTT
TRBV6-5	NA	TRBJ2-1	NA	CASSRTSSSYNEQFF	TGTGCCAGCAGTCGTACTTCGAGCTCCTACAATGAGCAGTTCTTC
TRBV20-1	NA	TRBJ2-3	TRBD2	CSARTSGGTDTQYF	TGCAGTGCTAGGACTAGCGGGGGAACAGATACGCAGTATTTT
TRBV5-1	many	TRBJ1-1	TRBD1	CASSLETGGITEAFF	TGCGCCAGCAGCTTGGAGACAGGGGGTATTACTGAAGCTTTCTTT
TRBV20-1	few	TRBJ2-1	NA	CSARDFSYEQFF	TGCAGTGCTAGAGATTTCAGCTATGAGCAGTTCTTC
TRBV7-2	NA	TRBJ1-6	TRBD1	CASSFTGTAFSPLHF	TGTGCCAGCAGCTTCACCGGGACAGCCTTTTCACCCCTCCACTTT
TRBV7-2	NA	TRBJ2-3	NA	CASSGVTASTDTQYF	TGTGCCAGCAGCGGAGTTACCGCTAGCACAGATACGCAGTATTTT
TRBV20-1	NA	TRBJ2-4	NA	CSTRGGAKNIQYF	TGCAGCACCAGGGGGGGGGCCAAAAACATTCAGTACTTC
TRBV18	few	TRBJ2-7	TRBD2	CASSPAGTTSYEQYF	TGTGCCAGCTCACCCGCCGGGACTACCTCCTACGAGCAGTACTTC
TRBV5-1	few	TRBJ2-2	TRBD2	CASSLTPGRRGGLNTGELFF	TGCGCCAGCAGCTTGACCCCCGGCCGACGGGGGGGACTTAACACCGGGGAGCTGTTTTTT
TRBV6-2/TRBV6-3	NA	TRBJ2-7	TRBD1	CASSPRGTGYEQYF	TGTGCCAGCTCGCCCCGTGGGACAGGCTACGAGCAGTACTTC
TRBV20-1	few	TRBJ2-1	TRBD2	CSARTSGRYNEQFF	TGCAGTGCTCGGACTAGCGGGAGATACAATGAGCAGTTCTTC
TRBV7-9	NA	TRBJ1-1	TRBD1	CASSLAGQGKAFF	TGTGCCAGCAGCTTAGCCGGACAGGGTAAGGCTTTCTTT
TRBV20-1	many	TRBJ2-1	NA	CSARDGWAGDEQFF	TGCAGTGCTAGAGATGGGTGGGCCGGGGATGAGCAGTTCTTC
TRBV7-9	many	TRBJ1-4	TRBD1	CASNQGDRENEKLFF	TGTGCCAGCAACCAGGGGGACAGGGAAAATGAAAAACTGTTTTTT
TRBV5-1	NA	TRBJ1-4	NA	CASSLSQPGEKLFF	TGCGCCAGCAGCTTAAGCCAACCGGGTGAAAAACTGTTTTTT
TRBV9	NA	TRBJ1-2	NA	CASRGSVSYGYTF	TGTGCCAGCCGCGGGTCGGTTAGCTATGGCTACACCTTC
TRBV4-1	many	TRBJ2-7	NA	CASSQGLSYEQYF	TGCGCCAGCAGCCAAGGACTCTCCTACGAGCAGTACTTC
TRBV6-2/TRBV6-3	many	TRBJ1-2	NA	CASSQDGTTGFYGYTF	TGTGCCAGCAGCCAAGACGGGACAACGGGCTTCTATGGCTACACCTTC
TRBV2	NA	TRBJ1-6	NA	CASSLTSWDSPLHF	TGTGCCAGCAGTTTAACCAGTTGGGATTCACCCCTCCACTTT
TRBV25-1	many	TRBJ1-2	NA	CASSEPLGTHGYTF	TGTGCCAGCAGTGAACCGTTAGGGACCCATGGCTACACCTTC
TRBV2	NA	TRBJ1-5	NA	CASRTGVSNQPQHF	TGTGCCAGCAGGACAGGAGTTAGCAATCAGCCCCAGCATTTT
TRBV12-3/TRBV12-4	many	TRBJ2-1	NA	CASSLAGAAYNEQFF	TGTGCCAGCAGTTTAGCGGGGGCTGCCTACAATGAGCAGTTCTTC
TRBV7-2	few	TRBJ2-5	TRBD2	CASSFQRGDQETQYF	TGTGCCAGCAGCTTCCAGCGGGGGGACCAAGAGACCCAGTACTTC
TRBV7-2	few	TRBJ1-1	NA	CASRQSGFSNTEAFF	TGTGCCAGCAGACAAAGCGGGTTCTCGAACACTGAAGCTTTCTTT